The clone carrying this T cell receptor beta chain occurred a few times. Its antigen is unidentified. The CDR3 loop spans 14 amino acids. The V and J ends lost 7 bases and 3 bases, in that order; junction bases with no gene match: 5. Germline V lookup: CDR1 LNHNV, CDR2 YYDKDF (reference sequence). The study excluded patients with uncontrolled infection, other autoimmune disease, pregnancy or lactation. PBMCs were collected from a roughly 10 ml volume of fresh peripheral blood. The data were obtained in a study of T cells in Graves' hyperthyroidism and ophthalmopathy. On the study more broadly: Once the initial diagnosis was made, peripheral blood was obtained before any treatment.

The study's findings and limits: From stable hyperthyroidism, ophthalmopathy was separated by a 13 V-J model.

What was amplified from RNA transcripts were TCR beta CDR3 regions. During a first-round RT-PCR of the TCR CDR3, the HTBI primer set was used. TCRdb re-derived calls from the multiplex PCR reads in MiXCR, one entry per CDR3 protein. The data show about 690,000 distinct CDR3 sequences, roughly 17% seen once. The chain uses TRBV15 and TRBJ2-2, with 7 bases lining up with TRBD1. This TCR was sampled from a man aged 50-60 years with Graves' hyperthyroidism. Material for sequencing was blood. The CDR3 DNA is TGTGCCACCAAAGGGGGACAGTACACCGGGGAGCTGTTTTTT. It translates to CATKGGQYTGELFF.